Presented here are 20 T cell receptor beta chains from one specimen sequenced in a study of blood T cell repertoires in COVID-19. TCRdb keeps only in-frame clones here, not all; method: immunoSEQ multiplex PCR. This table holds about 270,000 clones, more than 70% found once. The sample consisted of PBMCs or T cells enriched from blood (not recorded which). These receptors all stem from a woman in her forties with acute COVID-19.

In DNA, the CDR3 is TGTGCCAGCAGCTTAGTGGGACAGCTCTATAGCAATCAGCCCCAGCATTTT. Its protein is CASSLVGQLYSNQPQHF. V usage is TRBV7-2 and J usage is TRBJ1-5; 7 bases align to TRBD1. After removal of 1 base from V and 0 bases from J, the junction contained 6 bases not matched to a gene. There are 17 residues in the CDR3. The germline V gene has CDR1 SGHTA and CDR2 FQGNSA.

V usage is TRBV7-3 and J usage is TRBJ2-1, with D possibly being TRBD1 (7 bases). CDR1 is SGHTA, CDR2 FQGTGA, per germline. The CDR3 runs to 16 residues. Trimming removed 4 bases from V and 7 bases from J, with 20 bases in between. The chain's CDR3 is CASSSGGTLEENEQFF. The CDR3 DNA reads as TGTGCCAGCAGCTCAGGGGGGACTCTCGAAGAGAATGAGCAGTTCTTC.

The chain couples TRBV3-1 (or the pseudogene TRBV3-2) to TRBJ2-2; D is perhaps TRBD1 (6 bases). The CDR3 is 15 amino acids. Trimming took off 4 bases at V and 1 base at J, with 10 bases between the two ends. Germline V gives CDR1 LGHDT, CDR2 YNNKEL (reference sequence). The CDR3 sequence: CASSPGTWNTGELFF. DNA of the CDR3: TGTGCCAGCAGCCCCGGGACATGGAACACCGGGGAGCTGTTTTTT.

This chain connects TRBV7-9 to TRBJ2-7, with D perhaps TRBD2 (5 bases). There are 15 residues in the CDR3. The germline V gene encodes CDR1 SEHNR and CDR2 FQNEAQ (reference sequence). With 0 bases removed from V and 3 bases from J, the gap between germline ends came to 12 bases. This chain's CDR3 is CASSLASEASYEQYF. The CDR3 DNA sequence: TGTGCCAGCAGCTTAGCGTCGGAGGCGAGCTACGAGCAGTACTTC.

The CDR3 DNA sequence: TGTGCCAGCAGCTTAGAACAGGGTGGTTATGAAAAACTGTTTTTT. Translating it yields CASSLEQGGYEKLFF. The rearrangement uses TRBV7-2 and TRBJ1-4, with D perhaps TRBD1 (6 bases). There are 15 residues in the CDR3. CDR1 and CDR2 from the germline V gene are SGHTA and FQGNSA. The V end lost 1 base, the J end lost 6 bases, and 12 bases lay between the germline ends.

The chain couples TRBV9 to TRBJ2-3; TRBD1 is a possible D gene (6 bases). The CDR3 runs to 16 residues. The germline V gene has CDR1 SGDLS and CDR2 YYNGEE. V was shortened by 0 bases and J by 2 bases, with 13 bases between the two germline ends. CDR3 residues: CASSVGGQGPTDTQYF. The CDR3, as DNA: TGTGCCAGCAGCGTAGGGGGGCAGGGCCCCACAGATACGCAGTATTTT.

J is TRBJ2-2 and V is TRBV6-6, with TRBD2 matching over 15 bases. This CDR3 is built from 18 residues. After removal of 5 bases from V and 4 bases from J, the junction contained 8 bases not matched to a gene. Germline-derived CDR1 and CDR2 are MNHNY and SVGAGI (reference sequence). This CDR3 is CASSRGLAGGPGTGELFF. The CDR3 nucleotides are TGTGCCAGCAGTCGTGGACTAGCGGGAGGGCCGGGCACCGGGGAGCTGTTTTTT.

This clone was detected only a few times. V and J are TRBV19 and TRBJ2-1; D unresolved. The CDR3 is 12 residues long. V lost 6 bases, J lost 8 bases, and 11 bases lay in between. Germline V gene sequence: CDR1 LNHDA, CDR2 SQIVND (reference sequence). CDR3 protein: CASSPYSDEQFF. For the CDR3, the DNA is TGTGCCAGTAGCCCTTATTCCGATGAGCAGTTCTTC. The full variable domain, rest sourced from reference TRBV19 and TRBJ2-1, is DGGITQSPKYLFRKEGQNVTLSCEQNLNHDAMYWYRQDPGQGLRLIYYSQIVNDFQKGDIAEGYSVSREKKESFPLTVTSAQKNPTAFYLCASSPYSDEQFFGPGTRLTVL.

J is TRBJ1-2 and V is TRBV7-3, with D possibly matching TRBD1 (6 bases). Germline CDR1 reads SGHTA; CDR2 reads FQGTGA. The V end lost 4 bases, the J end lost 6 bases, and 21 bases lay between the germline ends. This CDR3 has 16 amino acids. The chain's CDR3 is CASSYWVDRYGNGYTF. DNA of the CDR3: TGTGCCAGCAGCTATTGGGTTGACAGGTATGGAAATGGCTACACCTTC.

V and J are TRBV28 and TRBJ2-7; TRBD2 matches 15 bases. V dropped 5 bases and J dropped 3; count of bases not matched to a gene: 11. Germline values: CDR1 MDHEN, CDR2 SYDVKM. The CDR3 spans 18 residues. The CDR3 sequence is CASSRNGRTSGRGYEQYF. CDR3 sequence (DNA): TGTGCCAGCAGTCGAAACGGAAGGACTAGCGGGAGGGGCTACGAGCAGTACTTC. Using reference TRBV28 and TRBJ2-7 for the parts outside the CDR3, the full variable domain is DVKVTQSSRYLVKRTGEKVFLECVQDMDHENMFWYRQDPGLGLRLIYFSYDVKMKEKGDIPEGYSVSREKKERFSLILESASTNQTSMYLCASSRNGRTSGRGYEQYFGPGTRLTVT.

V and J are TRBV28 and TRBJ1-3; 7 bases line up with TRBD1. Germline V gene sequence: CDR1 MDHEN, CDR2 SYDVKM. This CDR3 is built from 14 residues. V shed 5 bases and J 4 bases; nucleotides not matched to a gene: 5. The CDR3: CASSLTGLGNTIYF. As DNA, the CDR3 is TGTGCCAGCAGTCTGACAGGGTTGGGAAACACCATATATTTT.

The CDR3 is CASGSSDIPGELFF. The CDR3 DNA follows: TGTGCTAGTGGTTCGTCCGACATTCCCGGGGAGCTGTTTTTT. V and J are TRBV12-5 and TRBJ2-2; D unclear. With 4 bases removed from V and 6 bases from J, the gap between germline ends came to 12 bases. CDR1 is LGHNT, CDR2 FRNRAP, per germline. CDR3 length equals 14 residues.

The count of this clone is one. The chain links TRBV27 to TRBJ1-5; tentative D call: TRBD1 (5 bases). CDR3 size: 14 residues. Germline CDR1 and CDR2: MNHEY and SMNVEV (reference sequence). The V end lost 4 bases, the J end lost 4 bases, and 11 bases lay between the germline ends. The CDR3 is CASSWGDPNQPQHF. The CDR3 bases are TGTGCCAGCAGTTGGGGGGACCCAAATCAGCCCCAGCATTTT.

As for this clone: A read error may account for a junction end that differs from germline. The V gene is TRBV7-7, the J gene TRBJ1-3, with D perhaps matching TRBD1 (5 bases). CDR1 and CDR2 (germline): SSHAT, FNYEAQ (reference sequence). The CDR3 totals 17 residues. The CDR3 DNA follows: TGTGCTAGCAGCTCAACCCGGACACCTCGCTCTGGAAACACCATATATTTT. It encodes CASSSTRTPRSGNTIYF.

This clone showed up just a few times. The gene calls are TRBV11-3 and TRBJ1-4, with 8 bases identical to TRBD1. Per the germline V gene, CDR1 is SGHNT and CDR2 is YENEEA. This CDR3 contains 16 residues. The junction had 8 bases not matched to a gene; V was cut back by 4 bases and J by 4 bases. The CDR3 sequence is CASSSNSGGFNEKLFF. CDR3 coding DNA: TGTGCCAGCAGCTCCAACTCAGGGGGCTTTAATGAAAAACTGTTTTTT.

In nucleotides, the CDR3 is TGTGCCAGCAGCAAAGCTTATCCAGGACGATGGGAGATAGGCTACACCTTC. It encodes CASSKAYPGRWEIGYTF. This chain connects TRBV7-9 to TRBJ1-2; D gene unclear. CDR3 size: 17 residues. Germline CDR1 reads SEHNR; CDR2 reads FQNEAQ (reference sequence). V was shortened by 5 bases and J by 8 bases, with 27 bases between the two germline ends.

This clone was counted once. The V and J genes are TRBV5-6 and TRBJ1-1; D remains ambiguous. Per the germline V gene, CDR1 is SGHDT and CDR2 is YYEEEE. CDR3 size: 14 residues. V gave up 4 bases and J gave up 1 base, with 11 bases separating them. The CDR3 DNA follows: TGTGCCAGCAGCCGCGGACTAACGAACACTGAAGCTTTCTTT. It yields the protein CASSRGLTNTEAFF.

The V gene is TRBV29-1, the J gene TRBJ1-2; TRBD1 matches at 9 bases. In germline, CDR1 is SQVTM, CDR2 ANQGSEA. The CDR3 spans 17 residues. Losses at the gene ends were 0 bases for V and 4 bases for J; bases not matched to a gene: 12. This chain's CDR3 is CSVEDLWETGGVYGYTF. The CDR3 bases are TGCAGCGTTGAAGATCTATGGGAAACAGGGGGCGTCTATGGCTACACCTTC.

This clone was counted once. This CDR3 reads CASSLGAGSGEEFF. Written as DNA, the CDR3 is TGTGCCAGCAGCTTAGGGGCGGGTAGCGGGGAAGAGTTCTTC. The rearrangement uses TRBV11-2 and TRBJ2-1, with 8 bases matching TRBD2. Germline trimming cut 1 base from V and 14 bases from J; bases unmatched to any gene: 10. Germline V gives CDR1 SGHAT, CDR2 FQNNGV. The CDR3 has 14 amino acids.

Here the CDR3 reads CASSPLWSGRAGEQFF. DNA for the CDR3: TGTGCCAGCAGCCCCCTCTGGAGCGGGAGGGCGGGTGAGCAGTTCTTC. The chain uses TRBV7-9 and TRBJ2-1, with 10 bases that match TRBD2. Germline trimming cut 5 bases from V and 9 bases from J; bases unmatched to any gene: 13. There are 16 residues in the CDR3. In germline, CDR1 is SEHNR, CDR2 FQNEAQ (reference sequence).